This is a list of T cell receptor beta chains from one sample in a study of T cell changes during pregnancy in multiple sclerosis. Measured with immunoSEQ multiplex PCR; TCRdb has only the in-frame clones, and not every one. Here the sample spans approximately 99,000 clones, over 75% being singletons. Sequencing used peripheral blood, obtained in the second trimester of pregnancy. The source is a female donor in good health, enrolled as a control in a pregnancy study. CDR3s include the opening cysteine and the closing phenylalanine or tryptophan. The D gene is left open where the match is weak. Not every row has a clone size; where given, it reads once, few, many or a size class.

d_gene: TRBD1; j_gene: TRBJ1-1; abundance: few; v_gene: TRBV5-1; CDR3aa: CASSLDPRDSPSGTEAFF; CDR3nt: TGCGCCAGCAGCTTGGATCCTAGGGACAGTCCGTCGGGCACTGAAGCTTTCTTT
d_gene: TRBD1; j_gene: TRBJ1-2; abundance: -; v_gene: TRBV29-1; CDR3aa: CSVVASPTSQGAGGYTF; CDR3nt: TGCAGCGTTGTGGCTTCACCGACGTCACAGGGGGCAGGGGGCTACACCTTC
d_gene: -; j_gene: TRBJ1-1; abundance: -; v_gene: TRBV29-1; CDR3aa: CSSTGLLGWNTEAFF; CDR3nt: TGCAGCTCCACCGGACTCCTTGGGTGGAACACTGAAGCTTTCTTT
d_gene: TRBD2; j_gene: TRBJ2-3; abundance: -; v_gene: TRBV30; CDR3aa: CAWGALSGSSDTQYF; CDR3nt: TGTGCCTGGGGGGCACTTAGCGGGAGCTCAGATACGCAGTATTTT
d_gene: -; j_gene: TRBJ1-5; abundance: -; v_gene: TRBV18; CDR3aa: CASSSSTDYQPQHF; CDR3nt: TGTGCCAGCTCATCATCGACAGATTATCAGCCCCAGCATTTT
d_gene: TRBD2; j_gene: TRBJ2-1; abundance: -; v_gene: TRBV6-1; CDR3aa: CASSEGGGRRTPPSSYNEQFF; CDR3nt: TGTGCCAGCAGTGAAGGGGGGGGGAGGCGTACCCCCCCTAGTTCCTACAATGAGCAGTTCTTC
d_gene: -; j_gene: TRBJ1-3; abundance: -; v_gene: TRBV20-1; CDR3aa: CSADLGGTIYF; CDR3nt: TGCAGTGCCGACCTTGGGGGGACCATATATTTT
d_gene: -; j_gene: TRBJ2-5; abundance: -; v_gene: TRBV15; CDR3aa: CATATDKYQETQYF; CDR3nt: TGTGCCACGGCAACCGACAAGTACCAAGAGACCCAGTACTTC
d_gene: TRBD1; j_gene: TRBJ1-1; abundance: -; v_gene: TRBV6-4; CDR3aa: CASRNRTGGGNTEAFF; CDR3nt: TGTGCCAGCAGAAATCGAACAGGGGGCGGGAACACTGAAGCTTTCTTT
d_gene: -; j_gene: TRBJ2-5; abundance: -; v_gene: TRBV11-2; CDR3aa: CASSLGTAIQETQYF; CDR3nt: TGTGCCAGCAGCTTAGGGACAGCGATACAAGAGACCCAGTACTTC
d_gene: -; j_gene: TRBJ2-3; abundance: -; v_gene: TRBV5-1; CDR3aa: CASSFGGSSTDTQYF; CDR3nt: TGCGCCAGCAGCTTTGGGGGCTCTAGCACAGATACGCAGTATTTT
d_gene: -; j_gene: TRBJ2-2; abundance: -; v_gene: TRBV19; CDR3aa: CASSMLAGELFF; CDR3nt: TGTGCCAGTAGTATGTTAGCCGGGGAGCTGTTTTTT
d_gene: -; j_gene: TRBJ1-4; abundance: -; v_gene: TRBV5-6; CDR3aa: CASSLAARAREKLFF; CDR3nt: TGTGCCAGCAGCTTGGCGGCCAGGGCCAGGGAAAAACTGTTTTTT
d_gene: -; j_gene: TRBJ1-6; abundance: -; v_gene: TRBV2; CDR3aa: CASYRDNNSPLHF; CDR3nt: TGTGCCAGCTACAGGGACAATAATTCACCCCTCCACTTT
d_gene: TRBD2; j_gene: TRBJ2-1; abundance: -; v_gene: TRBV6-4; CDR3aa: CASSELAGSNEQFF; CDR3nt: TGTGCCAGCAGTGAACTAGCGGGGAGTAATGAGCAGTTCTTC
d_gene: -; j_gene: TRBJ1-1; abundance: -; v_gene: TRBV10-1; CDR3aa: CASSVGGMNTEAFF; CDR3nt: TGCGCCAGCAGTGTCGGGGGTATGAACACTGAAGCTTTCTTT
d_gene: -; j_gene: TRBJ1-4; abundance: -; v_gene: TRBV2; CDR3aa: CASSGQGGSEKLFF; CDR3nt: TGTGCCAGCAGTGGTCAGGGAGGGAGTGAAAAACTGTTTTTT
d_gene: TRBD1; j_gene: TRBJ2-1; abundance: -; v_gene: TRBV7-9; CDR3aa: CASSFTGQGRNEQFF; CDR3nt: TGTGCCAGCAGCTTTACGGGACAGGGTAGGAATGAGCAGTTCTTC